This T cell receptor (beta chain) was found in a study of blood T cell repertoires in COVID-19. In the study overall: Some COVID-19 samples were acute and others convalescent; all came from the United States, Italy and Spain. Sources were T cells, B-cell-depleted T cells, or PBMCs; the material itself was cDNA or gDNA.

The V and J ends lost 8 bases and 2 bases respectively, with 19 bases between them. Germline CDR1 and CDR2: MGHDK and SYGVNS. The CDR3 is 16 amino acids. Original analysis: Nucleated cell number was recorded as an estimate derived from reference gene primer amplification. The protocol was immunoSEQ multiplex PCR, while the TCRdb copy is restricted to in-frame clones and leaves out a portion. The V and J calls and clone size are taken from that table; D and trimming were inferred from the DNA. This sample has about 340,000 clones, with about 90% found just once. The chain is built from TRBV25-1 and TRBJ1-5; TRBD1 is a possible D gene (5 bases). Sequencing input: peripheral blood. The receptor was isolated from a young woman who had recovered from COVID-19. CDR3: CASSEPQGDRNQPQHF. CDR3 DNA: TGTGCCAGCTCAGAACCGCAGGGTGATCGCAATCAGCCCCAGCATTTT.